Presented here are 19 T cell receptor beta chains from one specimen sequenced in a study of T cell responses to AZD1222 COVID-19 vaccine. Here immunoSEQ multiplex PCR was the method, and the copy in TCRdb shows in-frame clones only, minus some. Among around 170,000 clones, around 90% were seen once, and the ten largest hold approximately 0.97%. The sample was peripheral blood, taken on day 0 of AZD1222 vaccination. These receptors were obtained from an adult in good health.

The rearrangement uses TRBV18 and TRBJ1-2; no reliable D call. Trimming cost V 2 bases and J 8 bases, with 12 bases left between them. CDR1 and CDR2 (germline): KGHSH, LQKENI. This CDR3 is built from 13 residues. As DNA, the CDR3 is TGTGCCAGCTCACCAAAGAGGGTAGGAGGCTACACCTTC. It codes for CASSPKRVGGYTF.

The chain uses TRBV5-6 and TRBJ1-1; the D is unclear. Germline CDR1 SGHDT, CDR2 YYEEEE. The CDR3 runs 14 residues. V was shortened by 5 bases and J by 1 base, with 12 bases between the two germline ends. The CDR3 loop is CASRRRSGNTEAFF. The CDR3, as DNA: TGTGCCAGCAGAAGGAGGTCCGGGAACACTGAAGCTTTCTTT.

The chain is built from TRBV4-3 and TRBJ1-5; a weak D match, TRBD1 (5 bases). Deletions cut 0 bases from V and 7 bases from J, with 13 bases between. The CDR3 spans 15 residues. Germline loops: CDR1 LGHNA, CDR2 YSLEER. CDR3 loop: CASSQEGQGGQPQHF. The CDR3 coding sequence is TGCGCCAGCAGCCAAGAAGGGCAGGGAGGCCAGCCCCAGCATTTT.

V usage is TRBV19 and J usage is TRBJ1-3; possibly TRBD1 for D (5 bases). This CDR3 spans 13 amino acids. Looked up from germline, CDR1 is LNHDA and CDR2 is SQIVND (reference sequence). With 9 bases removed from V and 1 base from J, the gap between germline ends came to 10 bases. CDR3 nucleotide sequence: TGTGCCAGCCGCAGGGATTCTGGAAACACCATATATTTT. This translates into CASRRDSGNTIYF.

The genes are TRBV10-1 and TRBJ2-7, with D maybe TRBD2 (5 bases). The V gene lost 0 bases and the J gene lost 2 bases, with 5 bases spanning the gap. From germline, CDR1 is WNHNN and CDR2 SYGVQD (reference sequence). The CDR3 is 13 amino acids. CDR3 nucleotides: TGCGCCAGCAGTGAGTCGGGAGCCTACGAGCAGTACTTC. Encoded protein: CASSESGAYEQYF.

The CDR3 sequence is CASSATEVRSTDTQYF. In DNA, the CDR3 is TGTGCCAGCAGCGCTACTGAGGTTCGGAGCACAGATACGCAGTATTTT. The rearrangement links TRBV7-9 to TRBJ2-3, with D unclear. This CDR3 is built from 16 residues. CDR1 and CDR2 (germline): SEHNR, FQNEAQ (reference sequence). Trimming stripped 5 bases from V and 0 bases from J, with 15 bases between.

This chain connects TRBV7-2 to TRBJ1-5; D remains unclear. V lost 6 bases to trimming and J lost 4 bases, with 10 bases between them. CDR3 length: 13 amino acids. Per the germline V gene, CDR1 is SGHTA and CDR2 is FQGNSA. In DNA form, the CDR3 reads TGTGCCAGCAGTCACGGAGGGAATCAGCCCCAGCATTTT. This gives the protein CASSHGGNQPQHF. Combining the CDR3 with reference TRBV7-2 and TRBJ1-5 gives the whole variable domain GAGVSQSPSNKVTEKGKDVELRCDPISGHTALYWYRQSLGQGLEFLIYFQGNSAPDKSGLPSDRFSAERTGGSVSTLTIQRTQQEDSAVYLCASSHGGNQPQHFGDGTRLSIL.

The chain has TRBV7-3 and TRBJ2-3; tentatively, D is TRBD1 or TRBD2 (6 bases each). Between the trimmed V and J ends, which lost 2 bases and 1 base, there was a span of 19 bases. Looked up from germline, CDR1 is SGHTA and CDR2 is FQGTGA. CDR3 length: 18 amino acids. CDR3 coding DNA: TGTGCCAGCAGCTTACAAGGGGGACTCGGAACGGGCACAGATACGCAGTATTTT. It is translated as CASSLQGGLGTGTDTQYF.

This sequence joins TRBV6-5 and TRBJ2-7; 8 bases match TRBD2. Germline V gene lookup returns CDR1 MNHEY and CDR2 SVGAGI. Germline trimming cut 10 bases from V and 3 bases from J; bases unmatched to any gene: 8. The length of the CDR3 is 13 residues. CDR3 region: CATGGGGLYEQYF. DNA of the CDR3: TGTGCCACCGGGGGGGGAGGGCTCTACGAGCAGTACTTC.

This sequence joins TRBV19 and TRBJ1-1, with a weak D call TRBD1 (6 bases). V was trimmed by 3 bases and J by 2 bases, leaving 13 bases between them. CDR1 is LNHDA and CDR2 is SQIVND in the germline V gene (reference sequence). The length of the CDR3 is 15 residues. The CDR3 sequence: CASSIPAGANTEAFF. The CDR3 DNA sequence: TGTGCCAGTAGTATTCCGGCAGGGGCCAACACTGAAGCTTTCTTT.

The V gene is TRBV4-3, the J gene TRBJ2-7; 10 bases line up with TRBD2. The CDR3 has 18 residues. Losses at the gene ends were 0 bases for V and 6 bases for J; bases not matched to a gene: 14. CDR1 is LGHNA and CDR2 is YSLEER in the germline V gene. As DNA, the CDR3 is TGCGCCAGCAGCCAAGAGATTAGCGGGGGGCTTGGGGAGAGCGAGCAGTACTTC. Its translation: CASSQEISGGLGESEQYF.

This chain connects TRBV7-2 to TRBJ1-2; 12 bases align to TRBD1. The length of the CDR3 is 15 residues. Germline V lookup: CDR1 SGHTA, CDR2 FQGNSA. The junction had 10 bases not matched to a gene; V was cut back by 4 bases and J by 10 bases. For the CDR3, the DNA is TGTGCCAGCAGCTACGCACCGGGGACAGGGGGCGACTACACCTTC. Translation: CASSYAPGTGGDYTF.

This clone was seen a handful of times. V gene TRBV7-9 combines with J gene TRBJ2-7; D remains unclear. CDR3 length: 12 residues. The V end was cut by 5 bases, the J end by 2 bases, with 7 bases between. Germline V lookup: CDR1 SEHNR, CDR2 FQNEAQ (reference sequence). The CDR3 sequence is CASSQITYEQYF. The CDR3 bases are TGTGCCAGCAGCCAAATCACCTACGAGCAGTACTTC.

Concerning this clone itself: A junction boundary mismatches the germline segment, possibly from a read error. The chain employs TRBV19 and TRBJ2-7, with 10 bases lining up with TRBD1. CDR3 size: 15 residues. Germline CDR1 LNHDA, CDR2 SQIVND (reference sequence). The CDR3 sequence is CASRGGTGDSYEQYF. The CDR3 nucleotides are TGTGCGAGTAGGGGAGGGACAGGGGACTCCTACGAGCAGTACTTC.

V is TRBV7-9 and J is TRBJ2-2; 7 nucleotides agree with TRBD1. This CDR3 has 15 amino acids. The germline gives CDR1 SEHNR, CDR2 FQNEAQ (reference sequence). After removal of 5 bases from V and 5 bases from J, the junction contained 8 bases not matched to a gene. The DNA for the CDR3 is TGTGCCAGCAGCGCCCCCGGGACAGCTACCGGGGAGCTGTTTTTT. Translating gives CASSAPGTATGELFF.

This clone was recorded only once. The chain uses TRBV5-1 and TRBJ2-2, with a possible D match to TRBD2 (5 bases). Germline V CDR1 and CDR2: SGHRS, YFSETQ. Trimming took off 4 bases at V and 1 base at J, with 5 bases between the two ends. The CDR3 runs to 13 residues. This CDR3 is CASSGRNTGELFF. CDR3 DNA: TGCGCCAGCAGCGGGAGGAACACCGGGGAGCTGTTTTTT. Full variable domain (remainder filled in from reference TRBV5-1 and TRBJ2-2): KAGVTQTPRYLIKTRGQQVTLSCSPISGHRSVSWYQQTPGQGLQFLFEYFSETQRNKGNFPGRFSGRQFSNSRSEMNVSTLELGDSALYLCASSGRNTGELFFGEGSRLTVL.

The V and J genes are TRBV12-3 or TRBV12-4 and TRBJ1-2; D is ambiguous. The CDR3 totals 13 residues. Trimming shortened V by 2 bases and J by 4 bases, and 8 bases separated the two germline ends. CDR3 amino acids: CASSLWGGYGYTF. In DNA, the CDR3 is TGTGCCAGCAGTTTATGGGGTGGCTATGGCTACACCTTC.

The rearrangement links TRBV4-3 to TRBJ2-2; D is unclear. V lost 1 base and J 3 bases, leaving 6 bases between the germline ends. CDR3 size: 14 residues. Germline CDR1 is LGHNA and CDR2 is YSLEER. CDR3 in DNA: TGCGCCAGCAGCCAAGGTCGGGACACCGGGGAGCTGTTTTTT. Its protein product is CASSQGRDTGELFF.

This chain joins TRBV4-3 and TRBJ2-3, with 9 bases that match TRBD2. The length of the CDR3 is 18 residues. V gave up 0 bases and J gave up 3 bases; unmatched junction bases: 10. CDR1 LGHNA and CDR2 YSLEER come from the germline V gene. CDR3: CASSQDDWRGGRTDTQYF. The CDR3 nucleotides are TGCGCCAGCAGCCAAGATGATTGGCGGGGGGGAAGGACAGATACGCAGTATTTT.